The rows below give T cell receptor beta chains drawn from one sample of a study of CD8+ T cells in alopecia areata. Here immunoSEQ multiplex PCR was the method, and the copy in TCRdb shows in-frame clones only, minus some. The data show 250,000 or so clones, under 70% seen once. Sample: CD4+ T cells sorted from blood, taken at week 0. These receptors all stem from a human donor with alopecia areata. The CDR3 runs from the conserved cysteine through the conserved F or W. A D gene is named only where the DNA matches it firmly. A row's size may be missing; if present it is once, few, many or a size class.

d_call	clone_size	v_call	j_call	cdr3_nt	cdr3_aa
TRBD1	NA	TRBV6-5	TRBJ2-5	TGTGCCAGCATTCGGACAGGGCCGGGGGAGACCCAGTACTTC	CASIRTGPGETQYF
NA	NA	TRBV10-3	TRBJ2-2	TGTGCCATCAGTGGGTCAGGGACCGGGGAGCTGTTTTTT	CAISGSGTGELFF
TRBD1	NA	TRBV2	TRBJ1-2	TGTGCCAGCAGCGCGGGACAGGGTGCAGGCTACACCTTC	CASSAGQGAGYTF
NA	once	TRBV5-6	TRBJ2-5	TGTGCCAGCAGCTTGAAAGCAGCCCAAGAGACCCAGTACTTC	CASSLKAAQETQYF
TRBD1	NA	TRBV30	TRBJ2-3	TGTGCCCTGGACAGGGGTTCGGGAGATACGCAGTATTTT	CALDRGSGDTQYF
TRBD1	NA	TRBV6-5	TRBJ1-1	TGTGCCAGCAGTCACAGGGGGCCGGGGACTGAAGCTTTCTTT	CASSHRGPGTEAFF
NA	NA	TRBV29-1	TRBJ1-2	TGCAGCGTTCTTCACAGATCCTACTATGGCTACACCTTC	CSVLHRSYYGYTF
NA	NA	TRBV28	TRBJ1-6	TGTGCCAGCACCATGGCCAGGGGTATTTCACCCCTCCACTTT	CASTMARGISPLHF
NA	few	TRBV19	TRBJ2-7	TGTGCCACTTCGCCGCGGGGCTACGAGCAGTACTTC	CATSPRGYEQYF
TRBD1	NA	TRBV10-3	TRBJ1-2	TGTGCCATAGGGACAGGTGGTGATGGCTACACCTTC	CAIGTGGDGYTF
TRBD1	few	TRBV29-1	TRBJ2-1	TGCAGCGCTGACAGGGGCAATGAGCAGTTCTTC	CSADRGNEQFF
NA	NA	TRBV9	TRBJ2-1	TGTGCCAGCAGCCCCCAACTTGAAGGGGATTACTACAATGAGCAGTTCTTC	CASSPQLEGDYYNEQFF
NA	NA	TRBV7-9	TRBJ2-5	TGTGCCAGCAGACGGAGCGGTCGAGAGACCCAGTACTTC	CASRRSGRETQYF
NA	NA	TRBV6-5	TRBJ1-2	TGTGCCAGCAGTTCAGGGTTGGGCTACACCTTC	CASSSGLGYTF
NA	NA	TRBV29-1	TRBJ2-5	TGCAGCGTTTGCTGGACAGCTAAACAAGAGACCCAGTACTTC	CSVCWTAKQETQYF
TRBD2	NA	TRBV10-3	TRBJ2-3	TGTGCCATCAGAGGACTAGCGGGAGCTAGCACAGATACGCAGTATTTT	CAIRGLAGASTDTQYF
NA	once	TRBV11-2	TRBJ2-3	TGTGCCAGCAGACGGGCTACGGGGAATACGCAGTATTTT	CASRRATGNTQYF
NA	NA	TRBV7-9	TRBJ2-7	TGTGCCAGCAGCTTAGGGGTTCTATCTCCCTACGAGCAGTACTTC	CASSLGVLSPYEQYF
TRBD2	NA	TRBV29-1	TRBJ2-3	TGCAGCGCATTAGCGGGGGGCACAGATACGCAGTATTTT	CSALAGGTDTQYF
TRBD1	once	TRBV7-9	TRBJ2-6	TGTGCCAGCAGCTCTCCGGGACAGCCCTCTGGGGCCAACGTCCTGACTTTC	CASSSPGQPSGANVLTF
TRBD2	NA	TRBV5-6	TRBJ2-3	TGTGCCAGCAGCTTGGAGCGGGGCGGGGGCACAGATACGCAGTATTTT	CASSLERGGGTDTQYF
NA	NA	TRBV9	TRBJ1-4	TGTGCCAGCAGTCGGGCTCTTAATGAAAAACTGTTTTTT	CASSRALNEKLFF
NA	once	TRBV29-1	TRBJ2-3	TGCAGCGCGTGGTGGGGGGCCCGGGCAGATACGCAGTATTTT	CSAWWGARADTQYF
TRBD1	NA	TRBV19	TRBJ2-7	TGTGCCAGTACAGGGACAGGCTCCTACGAGCAGTACTTC	CASTGTGSYEQYF
NA	NA	TRBV5-1	TRBJ2-6	TGCGCCAGCAGCTTGGAGGCGGGTGCAAGTGGGGCCAACGTCCTGACTTTC	CASSLEAGASGANVLTF
NA	NA	TRBV23-1	TRBJ1-1	TGCGCCAGCAGTCCCACATGGAGGCGGGAGGTGAGGACTGAAGCTTTCTTT	CASSPTWRREVRTEAFF
NA	NA	TRBV27	TRBJ2-6	TGTGCCAGCAGTTTATCATCGGGGGCCAACGTCCTGACTTTC	CASSLSSGANVLTF
NA	NA	TRBV30	TRBJ1-1	TGTGCCTGGAGTGTCACAGGGTTGAACACTGAAGCTTTCTTT	CAWSVTGLNTEAFF
TRBD2	NA	TRBV4-3	TRBJ2-5	TGCGCCAGCAGCCCTAGAGGCGGGGGGGCTGAAGAGACCCAGTACTTC	CASSPRGGGAEETQYF
NA	NA	TRBV6-5	TRBJ1-2	TGTGCCAGCAGTCGGGACACGCTCTATGGCTACACCTTC	CASSRDTLYGYTF
NA	NA	TRBV4-3	TRBJ1-1	TGCGCCAGCAGCCAAGATCAAAGGGGTACTGAAGCTTTCTTT	CASSQDQRGTEAFF
NA	NA	TRBV5-1	TRBJ2-6	TGCGCCAGCAGCTCCACAGGGTCTGGGGCCAACGTCCTGACTTTC	CASSSTGSGANVLTF
TRBD1	once	TRBV30	TRBJ1-4	TGTGCCTGGAGACGCGACAGGGCCGAACTGTTTTTT	CAWRRDRAELFF
NA	NA	TRBV30	TRBJ1-3	TGTGCCTGGAGTGAACCCCCCGGAAACACCATATATTTT	CAWSEPPGNTIYF